This T cell receptor (beta chain) was retrieved from a study of blood T cell repertoires in COVID-19. Study-level information: COVID-19 samples from acute and convalescent phases originated in the United States, Italy and Spain. PBMCs, B-cell-depleted T cells, or T cells provided the cDNA or gDNA that made up the material.

Study processing details: By means of reference gene primer amplification, nucleated cell counts were estimated. TCRdb's table, derived via immunoSEQ multiplex PCR, lists solely in-frame clones and lacks some. That table furnishes V, J and clone size, whereas the DNA furnished D and trimming. In the table there are 150,000 to 200,000 clones, just under 90% of which are singletons. The CDR3 runs to 15 residues. Trimming left V 1 base short and J 4 bases short, with 12 bases between. CDR1 and CDR2 from the germline V gene are SEHNR and FQNEAQ (reference sequence). The receptor comes from a man in his late teens or twenties with active or convalescent COVID-19. Sequenced sample: peripheral blood. The chain couples TRBV7-9 to TRBJ2-3; the D gene is possibly TRBD2 (5 bases). The CDR3 nucleotides read TGTGCCAGCAGCTTAGGAGGGCTGACTTCAGATACGCAGTATTTT. It codes for CASSLGGLTSDTQYF.